This T cell receptor beta chain was recorded in a study of CD8+ T cells in alopecia areata. Trimming took 1 base from V and 5 from J; bases not matched to a gene: 5. The CDR3 is made up of 15 amino acids. Germline V gene sequence: CDR1 SGHVS, CDR2 FNYEAQ. Study results and limitations: Many expanded lesional clones persisted in scalp and blood during tofacitinib.

About this clone: As yet, its antigen is unknown.

Treatment denoted: oral pan-JAK inhibitor, 5-10 mg twice daily. RNA, once extracted, was reverse transcribed into cDNA for use as the sequencing template. Profiling relied on immunoSEQ multiplex PCR, and the TCRdb table lists in-frame clones only, not all of them. Here the sample spans approximately 100,000 clones, 85% to 90% being singletons. The material sequenced was CD8+ T cells sorted from blood, taken at approximately week 30, from a patient treated with tofacitinib. The sequence came from a human donor with alopecia areata. This chain uses TRBV7-6 with TRBJ2-7; TRBD2 matches at 10 bases. The CDR3 nucleotides read TGTGCCAGCAGCTTAGAGGCTAGCGGGAGCCACGAGCAGTACTTC. This codes for CASSLEASGSHEQYF.